The 17 T cell receptor beta chains below come from one sample, sequenced in a study of blood T cell repertoires in COVID-19. Libraries were prepared by immunoSEQ multiplex PCR; TCRdb keeps only in-frame clonotypes and omits some of them. The table includes a few hundred thousand clones, around 87% detected once. Sequenced sample: PBMCs or T cells enriched from blood (not recorded which). The receptors stem from a woman aged 45-65 years who had recovered from COVID-19.

The sample holds one count of this clone. This chain links TRBV7-2 with TRBJ1-3; D perhaps matches TRBD1 (5 bases). The germline V gene has CDR1 SGHTA and CDR2 FQGNSA. V shed 5 bases and J shed 9 bases, with 23 bases lying between them. CDR3 length equals 16 residues. The CDR3 loop is CASSPDSNRPSRTIYF. The DNA for the CDR3 is TGTGCCAGCAGCCCAGATTCTAACAGGCCGTCTCGCACCATATATTTT.

The CDR3 sequence is CASSNPDRVNSPLHF. The CDR3 nucleotides read TGTGCCAGCAGTAACCCCGACAGGGTGAATTCACCCCTCCACTTT. The chain joins TRBV6-2 or TRBV6-3 to TRBJ1-6, with 7 bases identical to TRBD1. The CDR3 covers 15 residues. Trimming cost V 5 bases and J 7 bases; bases outside gene matches: 8. Germline V gives CDR1 MNHEY, CDR2 SVGEGT.

In its sample, this clone was seen once. The chain combines TRBV6-5 with TRBJ1-1; weak D call: TRBD1 (5 bases). The germline V gene has CDR1 MNHEY and CDR2 SVGAGI. The CDR3 covers 14 residues. The V end was cut by 4 bases, the J end by 1 base, with 10 bases between. The CDR3 nucleotides read TGTGCCAGCAGTTTGCCGGGGGGGAACACTGAAGCTTTCTTT. It translates to CASSLPGGNTEAFF.

The chain carries TRBV24-1 and TRBJ1-4; no definite D call. Trimming left V 2 bases short and J 7 bases short, with 13 bases between. Germline lookup yields CDR1 KGHDR and CDR2 SFDVKD. The CDR3 has 15 amino acids. The CDR3 DNA sequence: TGTGCCACCAGTGATTCCACCCCCGGTGGTGAAAAACTGTTTTTT. This codes for CATSDSTPGGEKLFF.

The rearrangement joins TRBV4-1 to TRBJ2-1; 7 nucleotides match TRBD2. CDR1 is MGHRA and CDR2 is YSYEKL in the germline V gene. This CDR3 spans 13 amino acids. Trimming at V came to 6 bases and at J to 11 bases, leaving 10 bases not matched to a gene. The CDR3, as DNA: TGCGCCAGCAGGGACTCGGGAGGCGCGCAGCAGTTCTTC. Translation: CASRDSGGAQQFF.

This clone showed up just once. CDR3 coding DNA: TGTGCCAGCAGTTACCGACAGGGGATGAACACTGAAGCTTTCTTT. Protein sequence: CASSYRQGMNTEAFF. This rearrangement joins TRBV6-5 to TRBJ1-1; 8 positions agree with TRBD1. In germline, CDR1 is MNHEY, CDR2 SVGAGI. The CDR3 loop spans 15 amino acids. The V and J ends lost 2 bases and 0 bases, in that order; junction bases with no gene match: 2.

The CDR3 is CASSLEHREVTGNTIYF. The CDR3 bases are TGTGCCAGCAGCTTGGAACACAGGGAAGTCACTGGAAACACCATATATTTT. This chain connects TRBV5-6 to TRBJ1-3; D is perhaps TRBD1 (6 bases). Trimming pared 0 bases from V and 2 bases from J, leaving 15 bases between. The germline gives CDR1 SGHDT, CDR2 YYEEEE. This CDR3 has 17 amino acids.

In this sample, this clone turned up a few times. Within the sample, other DNA sequences also encode this same CDR3. The chain combines TRBV7-8 with TRBJ1-1; weak D call: TRBD1 (5 bases). Germline V lookup: CDR1 SGHVS, CDR2 FQNEAQ. The V gene lost 2 bases and the J gene lost 1 base, with 5 bases spanning the gap. This CDR3 spans 13 amino acids. This CDR3 reads CASSLRGNTEAFF. The CDR3 bases are TGTGCCAGCAGCTTAAGGGGGAACACTGAAGCTTTCTTT.

The gene calls are TRBV24-1 and TRBJ2-5, with 8 bases identical to TRBD1. The CDR3 totals 15 residues. V lost 3 bases and J lost 3; bases outside the gene matches: 5. Germline CDR1 KGHDR, CDR2 SFDVKD. The CDR3 nucleotides are TGTGCCACCAGTGATAACAGGGACAGGAAAGAGACCCAGTACTTC. Protein product: CATSDNRDRKETQYF.

The gene calls are TRBV19 and TRBJ1-5; tentative D call: TRBD1 (6 bases). The V end lost 5 bases, the J end lost 5 bases, and 16 bases lay between the germline ends. CDR1 and CDR2 from the germline V gene are LNHDA and SQIVND (reference sequence). There are 15 residues in the CDR3. CDR3: CASSDRAGADQPQHF. The CDR3 DNA reads as TGTGCCAGTAGTGACCGAGCGGGGGCCGATCAGCCCCAGCATTTT.

The V and J genes are TRBV28 and TRBJ2-7, with D maybe TRBD1 (6 bases). CDR3 length: 17 amino acids. The V and J ends lost 3 bases and 0 bases respectively, with 18 bases between them. Per germline, CDR1 MDHEN and CDR2 SYDVKM. As DNA, the CDR3 is TGTGCCAGCAGTTTCAATGCCAGGGGACCCAGCTCCTACGAGCAGTACTTC. It is translated as CASSFNARGPSSYEQYF.

The chain combines TRBV24-1 with TRBJ2-3, with D hard to call. The CDR3 contains 13 residues. The V gene's germline CDR1 is KGHDR and CDR2 SFDVKD. The V gene lost 5 bases and the J gene lost 2 bases, with 7 bases spanning the gap. CDR3 amino acids: CATSAPVTDTQYF. The CDR3 nucleotides are TGTGCCACCAGTGCCCCAGTCACAGATACGCAGTATTTT.

The chain recombines TRBV3-1 (or the pseudogene TRBV3-2) with TRBJ1-2; 7 bases map to TRBD1. V dropped 4 bases and J dropped 7; count of bases not matched to a gene: 9. This CDR3 has 14 amino acids. The germline V gene encodes CDR1 LGHDT and CDR2 YNNKEL (reference sequence). CDR3 region: CASSRGQVSGGYTF. CDR3 DNA sequence: TGTGCCAGCAGCCGCGGACAGGTCTCGGGTGGCTACACCTTC.

This rearrangement joins TRBV2 to TRBJ2-7, with a weak D call TRBD2 (6 bases). The CDR3 runs 15 residues. CDR1 SNHLY and CDR2 FYNNEI come from the germline V gene. The V and J ends lost 0 bases and 2 bases respectively, with 11 bases between them. The chain's CDR3 is CASSEAQRATYEQYF. CDR3 sequence (DNA): TGTGCCAGCAGTGAAGCCCAGCGGGCTACCTACGAGCAGTACTTC. The complete variable domain, with remaining parts taken from reference TRBV2 and TRBJ2-7, reads EPEVTQTPSHQVTQMGQEVILRCVPISNHLYFYWYRQILGQKVEFLVSFYNNEISEKSEIFDDQFSVERPDGSNFTLKIRSTKLEDSAMYFCASSEAQRATYEQYFGPGTRLTVT.

This sequence joins TRBV11-3 and TRBJ2-1; unclear D gene. The CDR3 runs to 12 residues. V was pared by 2 bases and J by 8 bases, with 7 bases between. CDR1 and CDR2 from the germline V gene are SGHNT and YENEEA. Here the CDR3 DNA reads TGTGCCAGCAGCTTATCGGGTTATGAGCAGTTCTTC. This sequence encodes CASSLSGYEQFF.

The rearrangement joins TRBV11-2 to TRBJ1-6; 11 bases are shared with TRBD1. Germline CDR1 is SGHAT and CDR2 is FQNNGV. Unmatched junction bases numbered 2, after V lost 3 bases and J lost 7 bases. The CDR3 loop spans 15 amino acids. The CDR3 spells CASSLGQGVNSPLHF. CDR3 nucleotide sequence: TGTGCCAGCAGCTTGGGACAGGGGGTAAATTCACCCCTCCACTTT.

A few counts support this clone. The chain is built from TRBV11-2 and TRBJ1-2, with TRBD1 identical over 7 bases. J was trimmed by 4 bases and V by 0 bases; bases with no gene match: 2. CDR1 is SGHAT and CDR2 is FQNNGV in the germline V gene. This CDR3 spans 14 amino acids. CDR3 coding DNA: TGTGCCAGCAGCTTAGATAAGGGGGCCTATGGCTACACCTTC. This sequence encodes CASSLDKGAYGYTF.